The entry below describes one T cell receptor beta chain. The target antigen is unknown. This sample was taken from a study of cytomegalovirus exposure and HLA in healthy donors. Findings and limits, study-wide: In a later analysis, TCR association rates varied by HLA locus: DRB1 most, HLA-C fewest.

Primers: 60 Vbeta forward and 13 Jbeta reverse. The method was immunoSEQ multiplex PCR; TCRdb's version includes in-frame clones alone and lacks a portion of them. This sample carries over 150,000 clones, nearly 80% of them seen once, and the ten largest clones take roughly 9%. The CDR3 covers 14 residues. CDR1 is KGHSH, CDR2 LQKENI, per germline. Between the trimmed V and J ends, which lost 6 bases and 3 bases, there was a span of 15 bases. The TCR sequence derives from a man aged 18-30 years in good health and CMV-seropositive. The sequencing sample was made of PBMCs. The chain recombines TRBV18 with TRBJ2-7, with D unresolved. CDR3 coding DNA: TGTGCCAGCTCTCCGACCGGTACTAACTACGAGCAGTACTTC. This codes for CASSPTGTNYEQYF.